One sample yielded the 5 T cell receptor beta chains listed below, sequenced in a study of CD4+ T cells in melanoma. TCRdb's copy holds only in-frame clones and misses some; the assay was immunoSEQ multiplex PCR. Of about 50,000 clones in the sample, 89% are singletons; the top ten hold roughly 10%. Sequencing used peripheral blood. The source of these receptors is a human donor with melanoma.

V is TRBV5-4 and J is TRBJ1-2; D not certain. This CDR3 is 14 amino acids long. CDR1 SGHNT and CDR2 YYREEE come from the germline V gene (reference sequence). The V gene lost 0 bases and the J gene lost 8 bases, with 14 bases spanning the gap. The CDR3 reads CASSLAAQDRGYTF. CDR3 sequence (DNA): TGTGCCAGCAGCTTGGCGGCGCAGGATCGAGGCTACACCTTC. Full variable domain (remainder filled in from reference TRBV5-4 and TRBJ1-2): ETGVTQSPTHLIKTRGQQVTLRCSSQSGHNTVSWYQQALGQGPQFIFQYYREEENGRGNFPPRFSGLQFPNYSSELNVNALELDDSALYLCASSLAAQDRGYTFGSGTRLTVV.

The rearrangement links TRBV28 to TRBJ1-1, with unresolved D. Between the trimmed V and J ends, which lost 6 bases and 2 bases, there was a span of 13 bases. CDR3 length equals 14 residues. The germline V gene has CDR1 MDHEN and CDR2 SYDVKM. CDR3 sequence: CASSVSGRNTEAFF. CDR3 DNA: TGTGCCAGCAGCGTCTCGGGGAGAAACACTGAAGCTTTCTTT.

The rearrangement joins TRBV6-1 to TRBJ1-4; 7 bases are a match to TRBD1. The J segment lost 2 bases and the V segment lost 5 bases, leaving 2 bases of the junction unmatched. There are 14 residues in the CDR3. Germline V lookup: CDR1 MNHNS, CDR2 SASEGT. The CDR3, as DNA: TGTGCCAGCAGTCAGGGGGTCACTAATGAAAAACTGTTTTTT. This gives the protein CASSQGVTNEKLFF.

The genes are TRBV27 and TRBJ1-2; D may be TRBD1 (6 bases). The CDR3 loop spans 14 amino acids. V dropped 7 bases and J dropped 0 bases, with 12 bases sitting between them. Germline V gene lookup returns CDR1 MNHEY and CDR2 SMNVEV (reference sequence). In DNA form, the CDR3 reads TGTGCCAGCAAAGACAGGACCGCTAACTATGGCTACACCTTC. It is translated as CASKDRTANYGYTF.

This clone was observed a single time. V usage is TRBV5-6 and J usage is TRBJ2-3; TRBD1 matches 10 bases. Germline V gene sequence: CDR1 SGHDT, CDR2 YYEEEE. This CDR3 comprises 13 residues. Trimming cost V 6 bases and J 5 bases; bases outside gene matches: 3. The CDR3 DNA reads as TGTGCCAGCATCCGGGACAGGGGAGATACGCAGTATTTT. It encodes CASIRDRGDTQYF.